Presented here are 14 T cell receptor beta chains from one specimen sequenced in a study of T cells in tumors after PD-1 blockade (dated by TCRdb to between 2018 and 2021). This sample's time point label indicates: before anti-PD-1 therapy. The library came from the immunoSEQ multiplex PCR assay. TCRdb took over this immuneACCESS table, retaining in-frame rearrangements with V and J assigned. Such tables are incomplete; in checked studies, under half of the missing clones stem from an unresolved V gene, and the remainder is unexplained. Recorded for this sample are over 30,000 clones; about three quarters of them occurred a single time. The top ten hold about 35% of the sample. Here the sequenced sample was PBMCs, taken before anti-PD-1 treatment. The receptors originated from a human donor with basal cell carcinoma.

The rearrangement uses TRBV6-5 and TRBJ1-1; 7 bases match TRBD1. V shed 4 bases and J 4 bases; nucleotides not matched to a gene: 6. This CDR3 comprises 14 residues. From germline, CDR1 is MNHEY and CDR2 SVGAGI. The CDR3 DNA is TGTGCCAGCAGTTCCAGGGGGTCGGGCACTGAAGCTTTCTTT. Protein product: CASSSRGSGTEAFF.

The rearrangement joins TRBV24-1 to TRBJ1-5, with D tentatively TRBD1 (6 bases). CDR3 length: 19 residues. Trimming shortened V by 3 bases and J by 4 bases, and 24 bases separated the two germline ends. Germline CDR1 is KGHDR and CDR2 is SFDVKD. DNA for the CDR3: TGTGCCACCAGTGATCCCCCCCAGGGGTCCGAAAATACTAATCAGCCCCAGCATTTT. This encodes CATSDPPQGSENTNQPQHF.

To note about this clone: An end of the junction differs from the germline gene, which may be a read error. The rearrangement links TRBV6-7 to TRBJ2-6; no clear D gene. TRBV6-7 has ORF status, its function being uncertain. The CDR3 sequence is 19 residues long. CDR3 in DNA: TGTGCCAGCAGTCCAGCCCTGCGTAATTTACAAAGTCGGGCCATCGTCCTGACTTTC. Protein: CASSPALRNLQSRAIVLTF.

V gene TRBV5-1 combines with J gene TRBJ1-3; no definite D call. This CDR3 spans 17 amino acids. Germline lookup yields CDR1 SGHRS and CDR2 YFSETQ. Trimming pared 0 bases from V and 4 bases from J, leaving 17 bases between. The chain's CDR3 is CASSLAIGIGSGNTIYF. In DNA form, the CDR3 reads TGCGCCAGCAGCTTGGCCATTGGGATAGGATCCGGAAACACCATATATTTT. The whole variable domain, filled in from reference TRBV5-1 and TRBJ1-3, reads KAGVTQTPRYLIKTRGQQVTLSCSPISGHRSVSWYQQTPGQGLQFLFEYFSETQRNKGNFPGRFSGRQFSNSRSEMNVSTLELGDSALYLCASSLAIGIGSGNTIYFGEGSWLTVV.

The rearrangement links TRBV9 to TRBJ1-4; D is ambiguous. The length of the CDR3 is 14 residues. V dropped 1 base and J dropped 8 bases, with 12 bases sitting between them. Germline V gene lookup returns CDR1 SGDLS and CDR2 YYNGEE. This CDR3 reads CASSVSPREEKLFF. The CDR3, as DNA: TGTGCCAGCAGCGTATCTCCCCGCGAGGAAAAACTGTTTTTT.

The CDR3 protein is CASSPSGGATYEQYF. The CDR3 bases are TGTGCCAGCAGCCCCTCGGGGGGGGCGACCTACGAGCAGTACTTC. J is TRBJ2-7 and V is TRBV6-5; TRBD2 matches 8 bases. Germline V CDR1 and CDR2: MNHEY, SVGAGI. This CDR3 is 15 amino acids long. The junction had 9 bases not matched to a gene; V was cut back by 6 bases and J by 2 bases.

The chain recombines TRBV18 with TRBJ1-3, with no clear D. Trimming removed 4 bases at V and 1 base at J, with 11 bases between. Germline V gene lookup returns CDR1 KGHSH and CDR2 LQKENI. The CDR3 consists of 15 residues. This chain's CDR3 is CASSLRQASGNTIYF. As DNA, the CDR3 is TGTGCCAGCTCACTCCGGCAGGCTTCTGGAAACACCATATATTTT.

V and J are TRBV27 and TRBJ2-3, with D unresolved. Germline CDR1 and CDR2: MNHEY and SMNVEV (reference sequence). This CDR3 has 13 amino acids. V lost 4 bases and J lost 0, with 5 bases in between. Here the CDR3 DNA reads TGTGCCAGCAGTTCGGATAGCACAGATACGCAGTATTTT. Encoded protein: CASSSDSTDTQYF.

The chain uses TRBV27 and TRBJ2-3; D possibly corresponds to TRBD2 (6 bases). From germline, CDR1 is MNHEY and CDR2 SMNVEV (reference sequence). Trimming took off 3 bases at V and 2 bases at J, with 15 bases between the two ends. This CDR3 region has 16 residues. CDR3 bases: TGTGCCAGCAGTTTTTTGGGACGGGAGCTCACAGATACGCAGTATTTT. It codes for CASSFLGRELTDTQYF.

V is TRBV7-2 and J is TRBJ2-5, with 8 bases identical to TRBD1. Trimming cost V 1 base and J 5 bases; bases outside gene matches: 3. Germline-derived CDR1 and CDR2 are SGHTA and FQGNSA. This CDR3 is 14 amino acids long. CDR3 in amino acids: CASSLEQGAETQYF. CDR3 bases: TGTGCCAGCAGCTTAGAGCAGGGGGCTGAGACCCAGTACTTC.

The chain employs TRBV19 and TRBJ2-2; D uncertain. Germline CDR1 is LNHDA and CDR2 is SQIVND (reference sequence). This CDR3 is built from 18 residues. V was pared by 3 bases and J by 0 bases, with 17 bases between. The DNA for the CDR3 is TGTGCCAGTAGTATTTTTTCAGTGCACCTCGCGAACACCGGGGAGCTGTTTTTT. Translated: CASSIFSVHLANTGELFF.

This clone was seen a handful of times. This chain joins TRBV5-1 and TRBJ2-1; 9 bases line up with TRBD2. Trimming at V came to 0 bases and at J to 2 bases, leaving 3 bases not matched to a gene. Looked up from germline, CDR1 is SGHRS and CDR2 is YFSETQ. The CDR3 has 16 residues. The chain's CDR3 is CASSLGSGSPYNEQFF. As DNA, the CDR3 is TGCGCCAGCAGCTTGGGTAGCGGGAGTCCCTACAATGAGCAGTTCTTC.

The CDR3 reads CASSIWTSGQETQYF. The CDR3 bases are TGTGCCAGCAGCATCTGGACTAGCGGACAAGAGACCCAGTACTTC. The rearrangement uses TRBV7-8 and TRBJ2-5; TRBD2 agrees at 10 bases. The CDR3 sequence is 15 residues long. The ends lost 5 bases at V and 2 bases at J; junction bases unmatched: 5. Germline CDR1 reads SGHVS; CDR2 reads FQNEAQ.

The V gene is TRBV29-1, the J gene TRBJ1-2; D is undetermined. Germline CDR1 reads SQVTM; CDR2 reads ANQGSEA. The CDR3 is 13 residues long. Trimming cost V 3 bases and J 0 bases, with 8 bases left between them. CDR3 DNA sequence: TGCAGCGTTGAGTTACAGTCTAACTATGGCTACACCTTC. This encodes CSVELQSNYGYTF.